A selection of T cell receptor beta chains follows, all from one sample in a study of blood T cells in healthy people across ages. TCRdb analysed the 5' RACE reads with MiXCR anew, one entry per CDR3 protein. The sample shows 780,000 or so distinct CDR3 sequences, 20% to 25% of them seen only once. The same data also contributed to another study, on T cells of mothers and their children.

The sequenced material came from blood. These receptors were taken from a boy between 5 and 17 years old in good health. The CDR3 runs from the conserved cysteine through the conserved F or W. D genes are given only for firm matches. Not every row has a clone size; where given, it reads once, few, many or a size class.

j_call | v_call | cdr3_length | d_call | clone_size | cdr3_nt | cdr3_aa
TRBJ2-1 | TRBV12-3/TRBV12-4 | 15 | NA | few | TGTGCCAGCAGCCCGTTAAGTTTATCCTACAATGAGCAGTTCTTC | CASSPLSLSYNEQFF
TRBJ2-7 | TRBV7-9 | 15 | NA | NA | TGTGCCAGCAGCCCGTACCAGAAGAACCTCTACGAGCAGTACTTC | CASSPYQKNLYEQYF
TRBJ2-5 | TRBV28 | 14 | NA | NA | TGTGCCAGCAGTTTACCGGGACGGAAAGAGACCCAGTACTTC | CASSLPGRKETQYF
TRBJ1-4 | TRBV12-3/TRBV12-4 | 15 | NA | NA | TGTGCCAGCAGTTTAGGAGTTGGTTTGGAGGAAAAACTGTTTTTT | CASSLGVGLEEKLFF
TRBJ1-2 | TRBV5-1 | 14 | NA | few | TGCGCCAGCAGCTTGGAGGCAGACAACTATGGCTACACCTTC | CASSLEADNYGYTF
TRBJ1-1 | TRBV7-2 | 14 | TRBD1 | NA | TGTGCCAGCAGTACCCTGACAGGGGGCACTGAAGCTTTCTTT | CASSTLTGGTEAFF
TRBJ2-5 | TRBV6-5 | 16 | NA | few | TGTGCCAGCAGTTACTCGATTCGGGCCCCGGGGGAGACCCAGTACTTC | CASSYSIRAPGETQYF
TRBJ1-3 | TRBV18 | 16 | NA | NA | TGTGCCAGCTCACCCCCGGACGTTAGCTCTGGAAACACCATATATTTT | CASSPPDVSSGNTIYF
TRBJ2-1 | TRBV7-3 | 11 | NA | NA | TGTGCCAGCAGCCCCGGAGGCACCCAGTTCTTC | CASSPGGTQFF
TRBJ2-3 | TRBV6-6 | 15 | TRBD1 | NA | TGTGCCAGCAGTCCCGGGGGGACAGGGGTGGATACGCAGTATTTT | CASSPGGTGVDTQYF
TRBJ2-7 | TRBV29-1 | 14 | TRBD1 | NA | TGCAGCGTACAACCAGGGGGCCCCCACTACGAGCAGTACTTC | CSVQPGGPHYEQYF
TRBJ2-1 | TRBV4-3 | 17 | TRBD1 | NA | TGCGCCAGCAGCCAAGAACTCTATGGGACAGGGTATTCTGAGCAGTTCTTC | CASSQELYGTGYSEQFF
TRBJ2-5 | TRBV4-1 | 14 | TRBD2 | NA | TGCGCCAGCAGCCCAGTAGCGGGAGGGGAGACCCAGTACTTC | CASSPVAGGETQYF
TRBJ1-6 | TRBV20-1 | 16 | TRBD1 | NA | TGCAGTGCTAGACCCACAGGGGGCATCTATAATTCACCCCTCCACTTT | CSARPTGGIYNSPLHF
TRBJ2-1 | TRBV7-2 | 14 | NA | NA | TGTGCCAGCAGCTCAACGGAGAGATACAATGAGCAGTTCTTC | CASSSTERYNEQFF
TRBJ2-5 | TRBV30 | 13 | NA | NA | TGTGCCTGGAGTTGGGGGTCCGGAGAGACCCAGTACTTC | CAWSWGSGETQYF
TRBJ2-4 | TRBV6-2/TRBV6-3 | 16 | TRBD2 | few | TGTGCCAGTGGGGGAGGATACGCGGGAGTACCGCGCATTCAGTACTTC | CASGGGYAGVPRIQYF
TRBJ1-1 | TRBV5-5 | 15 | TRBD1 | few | TGTGCCAGCAGCCCGTCGGACAGGGGGCGGACTGAAGCTTTCTTT | CASSPSDRGRTEAFF
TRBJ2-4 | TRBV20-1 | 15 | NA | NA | TGCAGTGCTAGAGAGGAGGGGCTAGCCAAAAACATTCAGTACTTC | CSAREEGLAKNIQYF
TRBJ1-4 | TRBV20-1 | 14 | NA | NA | TGCAGTGCTAGAGATGGGAGACTACCAGAAAAACTGTTTTTT | CSARDGRLPEKLFF
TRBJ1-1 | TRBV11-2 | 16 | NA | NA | TGTGCCAGCAGCTTAGATCTCGGGACAACGGTGGTTGAAGCTTTCTTT | CASSLDLGTTVVEAFF
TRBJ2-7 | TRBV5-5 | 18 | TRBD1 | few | TGTGCCAGCAGCAAAGGCCCGATCCCGGGACAGGGCTCCTACGAGCAGTACTTC | CASSKGPIPGQGSYEQYF
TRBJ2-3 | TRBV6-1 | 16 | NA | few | TGTGCCAGCAGTGAATTCGGCGGCCTAAGCACAGATACGCAGTATTTT | CASSEFGGLSTDTQYF
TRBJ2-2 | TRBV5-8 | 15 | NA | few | TGTGCCAGCAGCTTGATTAGTGAAGGACCCGGGGAGCTGTTTTTT | CASSLISEGPGELFF
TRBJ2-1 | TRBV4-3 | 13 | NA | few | TGCGCCAGCAGCCAAGAGAACGGTAATGAGCAGTTCTTC | CASSQENGNEQFF
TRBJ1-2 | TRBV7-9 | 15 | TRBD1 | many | TGTGCCAGCAGCCCACGGACCGGGACAGCCTATGGCTACACCTTC | CASSPRTGTAYGYTF
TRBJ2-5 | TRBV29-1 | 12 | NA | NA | TGCAGCGTTGAAGCGGGGAAAGAGACCCAGTGCTTC | CSVEAGKETQCF
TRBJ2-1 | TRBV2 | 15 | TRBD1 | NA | TGTGCCAGCAGATGGACAGGGGCGACATACAATGAGCAGTTCTTC | CASRWTGATYNEQFF
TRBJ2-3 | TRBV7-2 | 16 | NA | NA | TGTGCCAGCAGCCCCCGTGGGTCCCGGGGCACAGATACGCAGTATTTT | CASSPRGSRGTDTQYF
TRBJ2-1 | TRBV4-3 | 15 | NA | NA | TGCGCCAGCAGCCAAGATCACTCGGGAGACAATGAGCAGTTCTTC | CASSQDHSGDNEQFF
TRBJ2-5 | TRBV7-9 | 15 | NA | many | TGTGCCAGCAGCCTATCGACAGCGATCCAAGAGACCCAGTACTTC | CASSLSTAIQETQYF
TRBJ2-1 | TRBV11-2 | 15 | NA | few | TGTGCCAGCAGCCAAAGCAGCGTGTTATACAATGAGCAGTTCTTC | CASSQSSVLYNEQFF
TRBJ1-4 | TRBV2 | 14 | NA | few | TGTGCCAGCAGTCAAGAAGGGGCGGGAGAAAAACTGTTTTTT | CASSQEGAGEKLFF
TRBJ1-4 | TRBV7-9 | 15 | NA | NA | TGTGCCAGCAGCCCCCGAGGGGTGAATAATGAAAAACTGTTTTTT | CASSPRGVNNEKLFF
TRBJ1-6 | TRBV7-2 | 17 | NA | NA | TGTGCCAGCAGCTTCGAGCGGCTGTCACGCTATAATTCACCCCTCCACTTT | CASSFERLSRYNSPLHF
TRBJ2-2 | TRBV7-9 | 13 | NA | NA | TGTGCCAGCGCCTCAGGCACCGGTTTAGACCTGTTTTTT | CASASGTGLDLFF
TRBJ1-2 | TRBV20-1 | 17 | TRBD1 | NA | TGCAGTGCTAGAGATATTAACCGGGACAGCAATGGTTATGGCTACACCTTC | CSARDINRDSNGYGYTF
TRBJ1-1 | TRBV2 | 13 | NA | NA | TGTGCCAGCAGGGGTAGGTCTAATACTGAAGCTTTCTTT | CASRGRSNTEAFF
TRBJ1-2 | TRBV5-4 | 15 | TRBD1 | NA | TGTGCCAGCAGCTTGGTGGGGACAGCTAACTATGGCTACACCTTC | CASSLVGTANYGYTF
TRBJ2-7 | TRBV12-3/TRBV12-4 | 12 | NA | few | TGTGCCAGCAGTTTACAAGAATACGAGCAGTACTTC | CASSLQEYEQYF
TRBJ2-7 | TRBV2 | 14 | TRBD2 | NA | TGTGCCAGCAGCGGACTAGCGGTTACCTACGAGCAGTACTTC | CASSGLAVTYEQYF
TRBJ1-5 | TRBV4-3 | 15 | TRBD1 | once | TGCGCCAGCAGCCACGGGACAGGGAGCAATCAGCCCCAGCATTTT | CASSHGTGSNQPQHF
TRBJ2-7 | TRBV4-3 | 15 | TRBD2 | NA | TGCGCCAGCAGCCAGGAGCGGGGATTCGGCTACGAGCAGTACTTC | CASSQERGFGYEQYF
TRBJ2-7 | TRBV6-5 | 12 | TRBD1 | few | TGTGCCAGCATGGCAGGGGGCGACGAGCAGTACTTC | CASMAGGDEQYF
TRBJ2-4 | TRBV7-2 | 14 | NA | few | TGTGCCAGCAGCCAGGTCCGGGGGTTAGGCATTCAGTACTTC | CASSQVRGLGIQYF
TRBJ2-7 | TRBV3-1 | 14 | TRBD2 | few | TGTGCCAGCAGTACTAGCGGGAGTACCTACGAGCAGTACTTC | CASSTSGSTYEQYF
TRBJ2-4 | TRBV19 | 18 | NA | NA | TGTGCCAGTAGTATAGGTAACAGGTTTCAGTTAGCCAAAAACATTCAGTACTTC | CASSIGNRFQLAKNIQYF
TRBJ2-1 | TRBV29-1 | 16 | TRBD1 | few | TGCAGCGTGGATAGACAGGGCCCCTCTCTCTACAATGAGCAGTTCTTC | CSVDRQGPSLYNEQFF
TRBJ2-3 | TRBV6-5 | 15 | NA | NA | TGTGCCAGCAGAACGGGGCTAGCAGGCACACATACGCAGTATTTT | CASRTGLAGTHTQYF